The 18 T cell receptor beta chains below come from one sample, sequenced in a study of multiple sclerosis patients with progressive multifocal leukoencephalopathy. The time point is: time of PML onset. The data were produced by immunoSEQ multiplex PCR, yet TCRdb's version contains in-frame clones alone and is incomplete. The sample includes about 31,000 clones, over 80% of them seen just once. Specimen: PBMCs, collected from a patient treated with natalizumab. These receptors all stem from a woman between 40 and 50 years old with progressive multifocal leukoencephalopathy.

This sequence joins TRBV6-5 and TRBJ1-6; 9 bases agree with TRBD1. Germline CDR1 reads MNHEY; CDR2 reads SVGAGI. The CDR3 extends over 15 amino acids. V gave up 6 bases and J gave up 6 bases; unmatched junction bases: 6. The CDR3 DNA reads as TGTGCCAGCAGGGCCGGGACAGGGAGTAATTCACCCCTCCACTTT. This encodes CASRAGTGSNSPLHF.

This chain joins TRBV18 and TRBJ2-2; D ambiguous. Trimming stripped 6 bases from V and 5 bases from J, with 10 bases between. There are 13 residues in the CDR3. From germline, CDR1 is KGHSH and CDR2 LQKENI. CDR3 nucleotide sequence: TGTGCCAGCTCGCAGACCTTAACCGGGGAGCTGTTTTTT. As protein: CASSQTLTGELFF.

This clone appeared a few times. This chain joins TRBV5-1 and TRBJ2-3; 8 nucleotides line up with TRBD2. The CDR3 has 17 residues. Germline CDR1 SGHRS, CDR2 YFSETQ. V shed 2 bases, J shed 0 bases, and the junction held 8 bases outside the gene matches. CDR3 bases: TGCGCCAGCAGCTTCGGCGGGGGGCGGGGTAGCACAGATACGCAGTATTTT. Translation: CASSFGGGRGSTDTQYF.

This clone was found a few times. This chain connects TRBV4-1 to TRBJ1-4, with D unresolved. With 3 bases removed from V and 4 bases from J, the gap between germline ends came to 9 bases. Germline CDR1 is MGHRA and CDR2 is YSYEKL. This CDR3 region has 14 residues. The CDR3 nucleotides are TGCGCCAGCAGCCACGGGCAGGTTAATGAAAAACTGTTTTTT. This sequence encodes CASSHGQVNEKLFF.

The J gene is TRBJ2-5, the V gene TRBV7-9; 12 bases line up with TRBD2. The end of the DNA is better explained by TRBJ2-7, so the J call may be wrong. This CDR3 has 14 residues. The germline CDR1 and CDR2 sequences are SEHNR and FQNEAQ (reference sequence). The CDR3 sequence: CASSRLAGDGEQYF. As DNA, the CDR3 is TGTGCCAGCAGCAGACTAGCGGGAGATGGCGAGCAGTACTTC.

A single count supports this clone. This chain uses TRBV7-2 with TRBJ1-1; tentative D call: TRBD1 (5 bases). CDR1 is SGHTA and CDR2 is FQGNSA in the germline V gene. This CDR3 spans 12 amino acids. V was cut by 5 bases and J by 3 bases, with 7 bases left in between. This CDR3 is CASSRQHTEAFF. The CDR3, as DNA: TGTGCCAGCAGCCGACAGCACACTGAAGCTTTCTTT.

The V gene is TRBV5-1, the J gene TRBJ1-4, with D perhaps TRBD1 (6 bases). The V and J ends lost 5 bases and 5 bases respectively, with 16 bases between them. This CDR3 region has 15 residues. Germline V gene sequence: CDR1 SGHRS, CDR2 YFSETQ. The CDR3 here is CASSPRGGRNEKLFF. In nucleotides, the CDR3 is TGCGCCAGCAGTCCTAGAGGGGGGAGAAATGAAAAACTGTTTTTT. Drawing the rest from reference TRBV5-1 and TRBJ1-4, the complete variable domain is KAGVTQTPRYLIKTRGQQVTLSCSPISGHRSVSWYQQTPGQGLQFLFEYFSETQRNKGNFPGRFSGRQFSNSRSEMNVSTLELGDSALYLCASSPRGGRNEKLFFGSGTQLSVL.

The CDR3 DNA reads as TGTGCCAGCTCACCGAGGGTAGGGTTGGAAAAGGAGACCCAGTACTTC. Translated: CASSPRVGLEKETQYF. This rearrangement joins TRBV18 to TRBJ2-5; tentatively, D is TRBD2 (5 bases). The CDR3 contains 16 residues. V was pared by 3 bases and J by 5 bases, with 19 bases between. Germline CDR1 and CDR2: KGHSH and LQKENI.

This chain uses TRBV6-4 with TRBJ2-1; TRBD2 is a possible D gene (7 bases). Deletions cut 4 bases from V and 7 bases from J, with 17 bases between. CDR3 length: 15 residues. CDR1 MRHNA and CDR2 SNTAGT come from the germline V gene. The CDR3 region is CASSVGGLAVNEQFF. CDR3 bases: TGTGCCAGCAGTGTGGGGGGGCTAGCGGTTAATGAGCAGTTCTTC.

In its sample, this clone was seen once. V is TRBV4-3 and J is TRBJ1-4; weak D call: TRBD1 (5 bases). The germline gives CDR1 LGHNA, CDR2 YSLEER. The CDR3 length is 20 residues. V was trimmed by 1 base and J by 7 bases, leaving 28 bases between them. The CDR3 spells CASSQGLSRTISRSGEKLFF. The CDR3, as DNA: TGCGCCAGCAGCCAAGGGTTGAGTCGGACAATATCCCGAAGCGGTGAAAAACTGTTTTTT.

This chain uses TRBV4-3 with TRBJ2-1; 8 nucleotides match TRBD1. J lost 4 bases, V lost 3 bases, and 11 bases had no gene match. The CDR3 runs to 17 residues. Germline V gene lookup returns CDR1 LGHNA and CDR2 YSLEER. This chain's CDR3 is CASSHQQGVELYNEQFF. CDR3 coding DNA: TGCGCCAGCAGCCATCAACAGGGGGTAGAACTTTACAATGAGCAGTTCTTC.

The chain employs TRBV7-2 and TRBJ1-3; D is uncertain. This CDR3 has 11 residues. Germline CDR1 SGHTA, CDR2 FQGNSA. Deletions cut 5 bases from V and 3 bases from J, with 2 bases between. The CDR3 region is CASSDGNTIYF. The DNA of the CDR3 is TGTGCCAGCAGCGATGGAAACACCATATATTTT.

The chain joins TRBV11-3 to TRBJ1-1; weak D call: TRBD1 (5 bases). V gave up 4 bases and J gave up 5 bases, with 11 bases separating them. This CDR3 comprises 13 residues. Germline loops: CDR1 SGHNT, CDR2 YENEEA. The CDR3 reads CASSYNQGTEAFF. For the CDR3, the DNA is TGTGCCAGCAGCTATAACCAGGGAACTGAAGCTTTCTTT.

The chain joins TRBV27 to TRBJ2-5; D ambiguous. The CDR3 totals 12 residues. Germline V lookup: CDR1 MNHEY, CDR2 SMNVEV (reference sequence). The V and J ends lost 4 bases and 2 bases respectively, with 5 bases between them. CDR3 in amino acids: CASSSPQETQYF. In DNA form, the CDR3 reads TGTGCCAGCAGTTCCCCTCAAGAGACCCAGTACTTC.

The chain carries TRBV6-5 and TRBJ2-1; 8 nucleotides match TRBD1. Germline V gene sequence: CDR1 MNHEY, CDR2 SVGAGI. The CDR3 spans 15 residues. Trimming cost V 2 bases and J 6 bases; bases outside gene matches: 6. The CDR3 DNA reads as TGTGCCAGCAGTTACACGACAGGGGTCCGCAATGAGCAGTTCTTC. This sequence encodes CASSYTTGVRNEQFF.

A remark on this clone: Other DNA sequences from this sample encode an identical CDR3 as well. The V and J genes are TRBV2 and TRBJ2-3; TRBD2 aligns across 11 bases. The CDR3 runs to 15 residues. CDR1 and CDR2 from the germline V gene are SNHLY and FYNNEI. V dropped 7 bases and J dropped 1; count of bases not matched to a gene: 4. CDR3: CASNPSGGRTDTQYF. As DNA, the CDR3 is TGTGCCAGCAACCCTAGCGGGGGGCGCACAGATACGCAGTATTTT.

This chain uses TRBV10-2 with TRBJ2-1, with D unclear. Trimming stripped 2 bases from V and 4 bases from J, with 15 bases between. The CDR3 sequence is 16 residues long. The V gene's germline CDR1 is WSHSY and CDR2 SAAADI. The CDR3 DNA sequence: TGCGCCAGCAGTGAGCTGGGCCGAAGTTCGTACAATGAGCAGTTCTTC. Translation gives CASSELGRSSYNEQFF.

This chain joins TRBV5-6 and TRBJ2-5; 8 nucleotides match TRBD2. The CDR3 totals 16 residues. Germline V CDR1 and CDR2: SGHDT, YYEEEE. With 6 bases clipped from V and 2 bases from J, the junction kept 12 bases outside the gene matches. This chain's CDR3 is CASTTSSGGYQETQYF. For the CDR3, the DNA is TGTGCCAGCACCACCTCCAGCGGGGGCTATCAAGAGACCCAGTACTTC.